This entry is about one T cell receptor beta chain. This clone has only one observation. What this receptor recognizes is not known. Base-call qualities are not available, and no considerably larger clone is one nucleotide away. The data belong to a study of T cell responses to AZD1222 COVID-19 vaccine (dated by TCRdb to the early 2020s). Regarding the complete study: AZD1222 recipients given second doses at about 4 weeks or at about 12 weeks were pooled, since spike-specific TCR depth and breadth were not found to differ between the two schedules. TCR sequencing was performed for about 240 trial participants, of whom around 200 were given two doses of AZD1222 and approximately 26 were given two doses of MenACWY control vaccine. Trial participants were enrolled into age subgroups of 18-55, 56-69 and 70-plus years, which contained approximately 150, 28 and 58 TCR-sequenced participants, respectively. The full study reports these points: CD4 TCRs associated with the vaccine covered the entire spike protein, and the dominant responses were in regions 160-218 and 743-854. Only a handful of AZD1222 recipients were SARS-CoV-2 seropositive at baseline, limiting conclusions about previously exposed vaccinees. Most participants were white British and females outnumbered males, and the authors suggested that clonal diversity may have been underestimated. In the small 56-69-year group, the increase in depth fell short of significance, most likely because of low power. Reportedly, almost half of the unique spike-specific TCRs recognized epitopes lying outside the regions that are mutated in the B.1.351 and B.1.1.7 variants. A significant rise in spike-specific TCR breadth and depth was observed after two AZD1222 doses relative to day 0 and relative to MenACWY recipients. No day 14 peak-response samples were available, so repertoires were characterized only after the peak T cell response.

Reading from cysteine to phenylalanine, the CDR3 counts 18 amino acids. Of all the DNA, just the CDR3 is kept, 54 bases in frame from base 1. The CDR1 and CDR2 encoded by the germline V gene are SGHRS and YFSETQ. Trimming removed 1 base from V and 5 bases from J, leaving 24 bases between the germline ends. The CDR3 regions of human TCRbeta chains were subjected to immunosequencing. From the authors' description of their analysis: Repertoire TCRs were checked for matches against a reference library of SARS-CoV-2-specific TCRs that had been generated using the MIRA antigen-specificity platform. Breadth was defined as the fraction of unique TCRs that were SARS-CoV-2-associated, and depth was defined as the fraction of total T cells that were SARS-CoV-2-associated. Each spike-specific TCR was assigned to its reactive spike region and to a CD4 or CD8 class using the MIRA data. Log10-transformed breadth and depth values were compared by one-way ANOVA with Sidak's multiple comparisons tests. Not all clones reach the TCRdb copy of this immuneACCESS table, which keeps in-frame sequences only. Checked studies attribute under half of the gap to unresolved V genes and leave the rest unexplained. V, J and clone size were drawn from that table, and D and trimming were deduced from the DNA. In this sample the table shows tens of thousands of clones, 70% to 90% of which occur a single time. The top ten clonotypes cover around 3.9% of the sample.

The sample's time point label, decoded: baseline before first vaccination. Vaccinee samples were obtained from the UK trials COV001 and COV002, which included a single-blind randomized controlled phase 2/3 trial of AZD1222 (ChAdOx1 nCoV-19) in healthy adults. Trial participant PBMC samples were collected at day 0 and day 28 after the second dose for TCRbeta chain sequencing. The specimen was peripheral blood, collected on day 0 of AZD1222 vaccination. Recombination joined TRBV5-1 with TRBJ2-5; the D gene assignment is perhaps TRBD1 or TRBD2, with each matching 5 bases. This TCR was sampled from an adult in good health. At the DNA level, the sequence is TGCGCCAGCAGCTTGTCAATTATTAACGAGGGGCCTCTGGAGACCCAGTACTTC. Translated, this is CASSLSIINEGPLETQYF. The full variable domain, with segments outside the CDR3 supplied by the reference TRBV5-1 and TRBJ2-5 proteins, appears as KAGVTQTPRYLIKTRGQQVTLSCSPISGHRSVSWYQQTPGQGLQFLFEYFSETQRNKGNFPGRFSGRQFSNSRSEMNVSTLELGDSALYLCASSLSIINEGPLETQYFGPGTRLLVL.